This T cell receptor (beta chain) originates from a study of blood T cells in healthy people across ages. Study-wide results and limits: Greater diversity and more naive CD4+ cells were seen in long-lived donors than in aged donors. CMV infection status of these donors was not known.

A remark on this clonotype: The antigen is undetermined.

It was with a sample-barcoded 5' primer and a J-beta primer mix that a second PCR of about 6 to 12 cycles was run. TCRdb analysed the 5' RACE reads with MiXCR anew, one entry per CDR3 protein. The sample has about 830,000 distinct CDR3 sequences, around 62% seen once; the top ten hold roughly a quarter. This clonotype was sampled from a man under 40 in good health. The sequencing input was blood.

In DNA form, the CDR3 reads TGCGCCAGCAGCCAAGTAGGAGGGGGCACAGGGAGATACAATGAGCAGTACTTC. Protein product: CASSQVGGGTGRYNEQYF. V gene TRBV4-3 combines with J gene TRBJ2-1; maybe TRBD1 (7 bases). With the DNA end fitting TRBJ2-7 better, the J assignment may be wrong. The germline V gene has CDR1 LGHNA and CDR2 YSLEER. The CDR3 consists of 18 residues.